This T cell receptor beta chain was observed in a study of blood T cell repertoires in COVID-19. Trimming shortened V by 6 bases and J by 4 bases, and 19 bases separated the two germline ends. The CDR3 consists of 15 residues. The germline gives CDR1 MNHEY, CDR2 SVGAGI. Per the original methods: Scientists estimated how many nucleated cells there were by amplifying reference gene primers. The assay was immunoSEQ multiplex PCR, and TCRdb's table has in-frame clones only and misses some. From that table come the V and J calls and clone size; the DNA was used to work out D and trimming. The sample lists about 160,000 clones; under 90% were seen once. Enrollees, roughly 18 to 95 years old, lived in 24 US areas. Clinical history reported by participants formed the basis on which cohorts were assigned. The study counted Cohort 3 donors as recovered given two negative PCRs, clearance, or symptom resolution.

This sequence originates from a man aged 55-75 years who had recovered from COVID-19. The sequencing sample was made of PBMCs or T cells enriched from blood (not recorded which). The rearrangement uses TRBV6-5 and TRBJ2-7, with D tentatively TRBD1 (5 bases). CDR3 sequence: CASSSRSGQVYEQYF. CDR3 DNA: TGTGCCAGCAGCTCACGATCAGGGCAGGTGTACGAGCAGTACTTC.